This TCR beta chain was obtained from a study of molecular identifiers for immune sequencing clone quantification (dated by TCRdb to the late 2010s). Regarding the complete study: For a replicate experiment, the RNA from either 20,000 or 100,000 naive CD8 T cells was divided into five aliquots, and four of those aliquots went on to sequencing. The study was a methods study using CD8 T cells to benchmark molecular-identifier clustering-based TCR repertoire sequencing (MIDCIRS) and TCR RNA copy counting.

Library creation used PCR. Reads for this sample came from a NextSeq 500. Bulk TCR libraries were prepared as previously described, using TCR primers listed in Table S5. The Qiagen AllPrep DNA/RNA kit was used to purify total RNA. Before any analysis, reads coming from multiple sequencing runs of the same library were combined into one pool. The authors' analysis ran thus. Reads were retained only if their TCR constant sequence matched exactly, and those retained reads were trimmed to 150 nt and grouped according to their 12-nt molecular barcodes. Reads within each barcode group were sub-clustered using a 15% Levenshtein threshold, and quality-weighted consensus sequences were constructed for each RNA molecule. Non-functional sequences were removed, as were lower-count sequences one edit away from another. Based on fitting two negative binomial distributions, any barcode sub-cluster with under 20% of the maximum read count was discarded. TCRdb applied fastp at Q25 and MiXCR to the public reads, then kept only in-frame beta chains. Each CDR3 protein appears once, grouped with its most common genes and DNA. TCRdb's processing, not the authors' own work, is the source of the V and J calls. The sample table records hundreds of thousands of distinct CDR3 sequences; about 25% of these occur just once. 0.78% of the sample comes from the top ten.

Libraries of naive CD8 T cells were generated from about 19,000 to 1,100,000 sorted cells, with 10%, 30% or 50% of the purified RNA used. Naive CD8 T cells were FACS-sorted as CD8+CD4-CCR7+CD45RA+ on a BD FACSAria II into RLT Plus buffer. To test detection sensitivity, Jurkat RNA equivalent to about ten TCR copies was spiked into samples of roughly 18,000-1,000,000 naive CD8 T cells. CD8 T cells were enriched with RosetteSep CD8+ T Cell Enrichment Cocktail and Ficoll-Paque, followed by ACK red cell lysis. V trim: 4 bases; J trim: 6 bases; unmatched bases: 5. As encoded in the germline V gene (reference sequence), CDR1 is LNHDA while CDR2 is SQIVND. Reading from cysteine to phenylalanine, the CDR3 counts 14 amino acids. CDR3 DNA is the only sequence kept; it has 42 bases, read in frame from the first base. On the study overall, not on this receptor specifically: When barcode sub-clustering was not used, chimeric consensus sequences inflated TCR diversity, with chimeras reaching as high as 47%. Even against a background of 800,000 to 1,000,000 naive CD8 T cells, spiked-in Jurkat TCR RNA amounting to a single cell's worth was reported to be detectable. In CMV-specific effector cells, clones with more than 20 RNA copies accounted for over 97% of molecules, whereas in naive cells such clones accounted for under 1%. Highly expanded clone sizes could be underestimated if identical TCR molecules share a barcode. Modeling gave about 3 recovered TCR RNA copies per cell versus about 10 by digital PCR, implying 25% to 30% capture efficiency. The naive libraries included spiked-in Jurkat TCR RNA (10 copies' worth), and this RNA is not part of the donor repertoire.

This clonotype has only a few counts. Which antigen it targets is not known. Nothing much larger sits one base from this clone, and base qualities are not available. Sequenced input: naive CD8+ T cells from blood, with Jurkat cell RNA spiked in. The label giving this sample's cell subset or site can be read as: FACS-sorted CD8+CD4-CCR7+CD45RA+ naive T cells. The rearrangement combines TRBV19 with TRBJ1-4; a stretch of 7 junction bases matches TRBD1. The sequence derives from a human donor in good health. Some libraries in this study had Jurkat cell RNA spiked in. The DNA sequence reads TGTGCCAGTAGTAGAGACAGGGTTGATGAAAAACTGTTTTTT. Its product reads: CASSRDRVDEKLFF.